This TCR beta chain was identified during a study of cytomegalovirus exposure and HLA in healthy donors. Broader study findings: Immune exposure information available was restricted to CMV serostatus. The authors confirmed in vitro that three CMV-associated chains were specific for CMV antigens.

The PCR was carried out with 60 Vbeta primers and 13 Jbeta primers. Generated by immunoSEQ multiplex PCR, the TCRdb table keeps only in-frame clones and is missing some. The sample data list approximately 75,000 clones. On this clone: No antigen is known for it.

The V gene lost 3 bases and the J gene lost 9 bases, with 12 bases spanning the gap. CDR3 length: 13 amino acids. Per the germline V gene, CDR1 is MDHEN and CDR2 is SYDVKM. J is TRBJ2-1 and V is TRBV28, with a tentative D call TRBD1 (5 bases). This TCR was recovered from a man aged 40-49 years in good health and CMV-seronegative. Sequencing was carried out using PBMCs. The CDR3 sequence: CASSFGALTEQFF. DNA of the CDR3: TGTGCCAGCAGTTTTGGGGCCCTTACTGAGCAGTTCTTC.